The 15 T cell receptor beta chains reported below all come from one sample, sequenced in a study of cytomegalovirus exposure and HLA in healthy donors. Repertoires were generated with immunoSEQ multiplex PCR, while TCRdb's copy carries only in-frame clones and drops some. Altogether 150,000 to 200,000 clones are present, around 90% being singletons, with the ten largest covering roughly 3%. The sample taken for sequencing was PBMCs. These receptors were obtained from a man between 18 and 29 years old in good health and CMV-seronegative.

In nucleotides, the CDR3 is TGCAGCGTTGGGGACAGGGGAGAGACCCAGTACTTC. As protein: CSVGDRGETQYF. V is TRBV29-1 and J is TRBJ2-5; 10 bases are shared with TRBD1. The V and J ends lost 4 bases and 4 bases, in that order; junction bases with no gene match: 0. The CDR3 extends over 12 amino acids. The V gene's germline CDR1 is SQVTM and CDR2 ANQGSEA. The whole variable domain, remainder taken from reference TRBV29-1 and TRBJ2-5, is SAVISQKPSRDICQRGTSLTIQCQVDSQVTMMFWYRQQPGQSLTLIATANQGSEATYESGFVIDKFPISRPNLTFSTLTVSNMSPEDSSIYLCSVGDRGETQYFGPGTRLLVL.

The chain carries TRBV11-3 and TRBJ2-3; TRBD1 agrees at 9 bases. Germline V gene sequence: CDR1 SGHNT, CDR2 YENEEA. V shed 5 bases and J 3 bases; nucleotides not matched to a gene: 9. CDR3 length: 16 amino acids. The CDR3 nucleotides read TGTGCCAGCAGCACCTACAGGGGGCCCGGAACAGATACGCAGTATTTT. It encodes CASSTYRGPGTDTQYF.

V and J are TRBV7-9 and TRBJ2-7; 12 nucleotides agree with TRBD1. The CDR3 extends over 15 amino acids. The ends lost 4 bases at V and 1 base at J; junction bases unmatched: 2. Germline-derived CDR1 and CDR2 are SEHNR and FQNEAQ (reference sequence). CDR3 DNA: TGTGCCAGCAGCTCGGGACAGGGGGCGTCCTACGAGCAGTACGTC. The encoded protein is CASSSGQGASYEQYV.

V usage is TRBV2 and J usage is TRBJ2-5, with D maybe TRBD2 (5 bases). V lost 10 bases and J 4 bases, leaving 13 bases between the germline ends. Looked up from germline, CDR1 is SNHLY and CDR2 is FYNNEI. CDR3 length equals 12 residues. The CDR3 loop is CATGLSPETQYF. CDR3 DNA sequence: TGTGCCACTGGACTCTCCCCAGAGACCCAGTACTTC.

The chain combines TRBV5-1 with TRBJ1-1; the D gene is possibly TRBD1 (6 bases). The CDR3 has 13 residues. Germline CDR1 SGHRS, CDR2 YFSETQ. V shed 6 bases and J shed 5 bases, with 14 bases lying between them. CDR3 amino acids: CASTLQGRTEAFF. The CDR3 region has the DNA TGCGCCAGCACCCTACAGGGTAGGACTGAAGCTTTCTTT.

The chain combines TRBV27 with TRBJ1-2; no definite D call. Germline V gives CDR1 MNHEY, CDR2 SMNVEV (reference sequence). The length of the CDR3 is 14 residues. The germline V and J ends were trimmed by 5 bases and 4 bases, with 14 bases remaining between them. This CDR3 reads CASSRRGLSYGYTF. CDR3 nucleotide sequence: TGTGCCAGCAGTCGCCGGGGATTAAGCTATGGCTACACCTTC.

This clone was picked up one time. This chain joins TRBV28 and TRBJ2-4, with 9 bases fitting TRBD1. Per germline, CDR1 MDHEN and CDR2 SYDVKM. V shed 5 bases, J shed 1 base, and the junction held 15 bases outside the gene matches. The CDR3 contains 19 residues. The CDR3 DNA reads TGTGCCAGCAGTGACGCGGGACAGGGTTTCGGATTGGCCAAAAACATTCAGTACTTC. Protein sequence: CASSDAGQGFGLAKNIQYF.

The gene calls are TRBV2 and TRBJ1-3; D gene unclear. V was trimmed by 3 bases and J by 0 bases, leaving 18 bases between them. The CDR3 runs 18 residues. Germline-derived CDR1 and CDR2 are SNHLY and FYNNEI. The DNA of the CDR3 is TGTGCCAGCAGTGATTCGTCGGGAGGGCCATCCTCTGGAAACACCATATATTTT. Its protein is CASSDSSGGPSSGNTIYF.

The gene calls are TRBV20-1 and TRBJ1-2, with a tentative D call TRBD1 (6 bases). Looked up from germline, CDR1 is DFQATT and CDR2 is SNEGSKA (reference sequence). V lost 5 bases and J 7 bases, leaving 11 bases between the germline ends. There are 11 residues in the CDR3. The CDR3 DNA is TGCAGTGCTGGAGGACAGTTTGGCTACACCTTC. Translated: CSAGGQFGYTF.

The V call is TRBV29-1, the J call TRBJ2-3; TRBD1 might be the D (6 bases). The CDR3 totals 12 residues. Germline CDR1 and CDR2: SQVTM and ANQGSEA. Between the trimmed V and J ends, which lost 7 bases and 2 bases, there was a span of 10 bases. CDR3 protein: CSGGTNTDTQYF. The CDR3 region has the DNA TGCAGCGGGGGGACAAACACAGATACGCAGTATTTT.

This chain joins TRBV7-9 and TRBJ1-2; D gene uncertain. Looked up from germline, CDR1 is SEHNR and CDR2 is FQNEAQ (reference sequence). The V gene lost 7 bases and the J gene lost 8 bases, with 14 bases spanning the gap. The CDR3 covers 12 residues. In nucleotides, the CDR3 is TGTGCCAGCATTCCCGAGGATGCCGGCTACACCTTC. Its translation is CASIPEDAGYTF.

The rearrangement uses TRBV23-1 and TRBJ1-1; 7 bases line up with TRBD1. TRBV23-1 qualifies as an ORF whose function is uncertain. CDR3 length equals 17 residues. V was pared by 2 bases and J by 6 bases, with 15 bases of the junction left unmatched. As DNA, the CDR3 is TGCGCCAGCAGTCAACCTAGGGACAGCCGGGTGAGCGCTGAAGCTTTCTTT. Translating gives CASSQPRDSRVSAEAFF.

The chain couples TRBV19 to TRBJ1-4, with TRBD1 identical over 7 bases. V dropped 1 base and J dropped 4; count of bases not matched to a gene: 9. Germline values: CDR1 LNHDA, CDR2 SQIVND (reference sequence). The CDR3 is made up of 17 amino acids. The CDR3 region is CASSIGTPTGLNEKLFF. CDR3 bases: TGTGCCAGTAGTATAGGCACCCCGACAGGGCTTAATGAAAAACTGTTTTTT.

The chain employs TRBV28 and TRBJ2-7, with TRBD2 matching 11 bases. Germline loops: CDR1 MDHEN, CDR2 SYDVKM. V shed 8 bases and J 6 bases; nucleotides not matched to a gene: 15. The CDR3 covers 16 residues. As DNA, the CDR3 is TGTGCCAGCGGTCCGGGACTAGCGGAGGGGCATCCCGAGCAGTACGTC. As protein: CASGPGLAEGHPEQYV.

This chain uses TRBV30 with TRBJ2-3, with D possibly matching TRBD2 (5 bases). CDR1 is GTSNPN and CDR2 is SVGIG in the germline V gene (reference sequence). The CDR3 length is 13 residues. The germline V and J ends were trimmed by 0 bases and 6 bases, with 10 bases remaining between them. CDR3 in amino acids: CAWSVLGADTQYF. The CDR3 DNA reads as TGTGCCTGGAGTGTACTAGGTGCGGATACGCAGTATTTT. Variable domain in full (rest from reference TRBV30 and TRBJ2-3): SQTIHQWPATLVQPVGSPLSLECTVEGTSNPNLYWYRQAAGRGLQLLFYSVGIGQISSEVPQNLSASRPQDRQFILSSKKLLLSDSGFYLCAWSVLGADTQYFGPGTRLTVL.